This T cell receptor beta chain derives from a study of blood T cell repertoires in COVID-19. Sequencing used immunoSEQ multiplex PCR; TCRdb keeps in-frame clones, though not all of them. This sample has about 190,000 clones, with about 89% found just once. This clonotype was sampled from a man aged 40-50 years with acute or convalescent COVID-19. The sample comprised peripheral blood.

CDR3 nucleotide sequence: TGTGCCAGCAGTTTCGGGAGCCCCACAGATACGCAGTATTTT. Translation: CASSFGSPTDTQYF. J is TRBJ2-3 and V is TRBV27; maybe TRBD2 (6 bases). Germline CDR1 and CDR2: MNHEY and SMNVEV (reference sequence). Trimming stripped 3 bases from V and 2 bases from J, with 9 bases between. This CDR3 is built from 14 residues.